Below, one T cell receptor (beta chain) is given with its context. Its antigen is not known. PCR involved 60 Vbeta and 13 Jbeta primers. Only in-frame clones appear in the TCRdb table, and some are missing; sequencing was by immunoSEQ multiplex PCR. The data show 100,000 or so clones, with approximately 16% seen just once and roughly 0.89% held by the top ten. This entry belongs to a study of cytomegalovirus exposure and HLA in healthy donors. Whole-study results and caveats: Several V segments, TRBV6-2 and TRBV6-3 among them, could not be told apart and were dropped.

This CDR3 comprises 15 residues. Sequencing used PBMCs. This sequence originates from a female donor in good health and CMV-seronegative. J is TRBJ2-1 and V is TRBV21-1; TRBD2 is the table's D call and was not checked against the DNA. TRBV21-1 has pseudogene status. In DNA, the CDR3 is TGTGCCAGCAGGACCAGGACTAGCGGGAGAAATGAGCAGTTCTTC. Amino acid sequence: CASRTRTSGRNEQFF.